These T cell receptor beta chains were read from a single sample in a study of blood T cell repertoires in COVID-19. TCRdb's table, derived via immunoSEQ multiplex PCR, lists solely in-frame clones and lacks some. The sample lists fewer than 350,000 clones, around 90% occurring once. The sequencing sample was made of PBMCs or T cells enriched from blood (not recorded which). The receptor set was obtained from a man in his fifties or sixties who had recovered from COVID-19. CDR3s include the opening cysteine and the closing phenylalanine or tryptophan. A D gene is named only where the DNA matches it firmly. The size entry is marked missing in some rows and otherwise reads once, few, many or a size class.

V	D	size	J	CDR3	DNA
TRBV11-2	TRBD1	once	TRBJ1-2	CASSSRRGGQALSYGYTF	TGTGCCAGCAGCTCACGAAGGGGGGGACAGGCCCTAAGCTATGGCTACACCTTC
TRBV5-1	-	-	TRBJ1-4	CASSPGHGNGEKLFF	TGCGCCAGCAGCCCGGGACACGGCAACGGAGAAAAACTGTTTTTT
TRBV3-1/TRBV3-2	TRBD1	-	TRBJ1-5	CASSRIPGQGVRGQPQHF	TGTGCCAGCAGCCGAATCCCGGGACAGGGAGTTCGGGGACAGCCCCAGCATTTT
TRBV11-2	-	-	TRBJ2-6	CASSSRTASGANVLTF	TGTGCCAGCAGCTCCCGGACAGCCTCTGGGGCCAACGTCCTGACTTTC
TRBV29-1	-	-	TRBJ1-1	CSVEAGVGAFF	TGCAGCGTTGAAGCGGGGGTCGGCGCTTTCTTT
TRBV18	-	few	TRBJ2-1	CASSPFDTTYNEQFF	TGTGCCAGCTCACCTTTCGACACGACCTACAATGAGCAGTTCTTC
TRBV19	TRBD2	few	TRBJ2-1	CASRKAGGSSYNEQFF	TGTGCCAGTAGGAAAGCGGGAGGGAGCTCCTACAATGAGCAGTTCTTC
TRBV7-9	TRBD2	few	TRBJ2-1	CASSLGSGRANNEQFF	TGTGCCAGCAGCTTAGGTAGCGGGAGGGCCAACAATGAGCAGTTCTTC
TRBV6-6	-	-	TRBJ2-5	CASRVQEAQYF	TGTGCCAGCAGGGTACAAGAGGCCCAGTACTTC
TRBV25-1	-	-	TRBJ1-4	CASSPNPGEKLFF	TGTGCCAGCAGTCCGAACCCAGGGGAAAAACTGTTTTTT
TRBV3-1/TRBV3-2	-	few	TRBJ1-1	CASSRPSNGRTEAFF	TGTGCCAGCAGCCGCCCATCGAACGGGAGAACTGAAGCTTTCTTT
TRBV6-5	-	-	TRBJ2-2	CASSYLAENPTGELFF	TGTGCCAGCAGTTACTTGGCGGAGAACCCCACCGGGGAGCTGTTTTTT
TRBV7-3	TRBD2	-	TRBJ2-1	CASSQTSGDYNEQFF	TGTGCCAGCAGCCAAACTAGCGGGGATTACAATGAGCAGTTCTTC
TRBV6-5	TRBD2	-	TRBJ2-7	CASSQAGVSYEQYF	TGTGCCAGCAGCCAAGCGGGAGTGTCCTACGAGCAGTACTTC
TRBV19	-	-	TRBJ1-2	CASSIAGASPRHYGYTF	TGTGCCAGTAGTATTGCAGGCGCATCCCCCAGGCACTATGGCTACACCTTC
TRBV25-1	-	few	TRBJ1-2	CASSEWAGNYGYTF	TGTGCCAGCAGTGAATGGGCAGGAAACTATGGCTACACCTTC
TRBV5-4	-	-	TRBJ2-7	CASSRREKSSYEQYF	TGTGCCAGCAGTCGGAGGGAGAAGAGCTCCTACGAGCAGTACTTC
TRBV5-5	TRBD1	-	TRBJ1-3	CASSFGPTGGFGNTIYF	TGTGCCAGCAGCTTCGGGCCGACAGGGGGATTTGGAAACACCATATATTTT
TRBV5-1	-	-	TRBJ2-3	CASSPVGVSTDTQYF	TGCGCCAGCAGCCCCGTGGGAGTTAGCACAGATACGCAGTATTTT
TRBV6-6	TRBD1	-	TRBJ1-4	CASSQDRVDEKLFF	TGTGCCAGCAGCCAGGACAGGGTGGACGAAAAACTGTTTTTT
TRBV20-1	TRBD1	once	TRBJ1-1	CSASPGQRITEAFF	TGCAGTGCTAGTCCGGGACAGCGGATTACTGAAGCTTTCTTT
TRBV9	TRBD2	-	TRBJ2-3	CASSVVEGGRTDTQYF	TGTGCCAGCAGCGTAGTAGAGGGCGGGAGAACAGATACGCAGTATTTT